These 5 T cell receptor beta chains originate from one sample sequenced in a study of cytomegalovirus exposure and HLA in healthy donors. The PCR employed 60 Vbeta primers together with 13 Jbeta primers. Data came from immunoSEQ multiplex PCR; TCRdb stores just in-frame clones and leaves some out. This table has about 85,000 clones, 75% to 90% appearing once. The source material was PBMCs. All receptors derive from a man aged 50-60 years in good health and CMV-seropositive.

The chain carries TRBV15 and TRBJ2-1; a weak D match, TRBD2 (5 bases). The CDR3 sequence is 15 residues long. With 7 bases removed from V and 4 bases from J, the gap between germline ends came to 17 bases. The V gene's germline CDR1 is LNHNV and CDR2 YYDKDF (reference sequence). The CDR3 loop reads CATTIDYPPYNEQFF. CDR3 sequence (DNA): TGTGCCACCACTATAGACTACCCCCCTTACAATGAGCAGTTCTTC.

The chain couples TRBV6-1 to TRBJ2-7; 9 positions agree with TRBD1. The CDR3 covers 16 residues. Germline loops: CDR1 MNHNS, CDR2 SASEGT. V lost 3 bases and J lost 7; bases outside the gene matches: 13. The CDR3 nucleotides are TGTGCCAGCAGTGAGTGGCCCCACGGGACAGGGAGGGAGCAGTACTTC. Protein: CASSEWPHGTGREQYF.

This clone was seen once. The chain joins TRBV5-4 to TRBJ2-2; possibly TRBD2 for D (6 bases). The CDR3 is made up of 15 amino acids. Germline V gives CDR1 SGHNT, CDR2 YYREEE (reference sequence). V was cut by 0 bases and J by 5 bases, with 11 bases left in between. The DNA for the CDR3 is TGTGCCAGCAGCTTGGAACTAGCAGGGACCGGGGAGCTGTTTTTT. Encoded protein: CASSLELAGTGELFF.

The chain joins TRBV7-6 to TRBJ2-2; D unclear. V lost 2 bases and J 7 bases, leaving 11 bases between the germline ends. The length of the CDR3 is 14 residues. Germline V lookup: CDR1 SGHVS, CDR2 FNYEAQ. The CDR3: CASSLTSGGGELFF. CDR3 nucleotide sequence: TGTGCCAGCAGCTTAACTTCGGGTGGCGGGGAGCTGTTTTTT.

This rearrangement joins TRBV7-3 to TRBJ2-5, with 8 nucleotides matching TRBD1. Germline CDR1 SGHTA, CDR2 FQGTGA. CDR3 length: 13 amino acids. Trimming took 5 bases from V and 4 from J; bases not matched to a gene: 3. CDR3 sequence (DNA): TGTGCCAGCAGCCCGACAGGGGTAGAGACCCAGTACTTC. It translates to CASSPTGVETQYF.